This entry concerns a single T cell receptor (beta chain). This sample is drawn from a study of blood T cell repertoires in COVID-19. Across the study: Material from acute and convalescent COVID-19 was sourced from the United States, Italy and Spain. Nucleic acid was either cDNA or gDNA, and it came from T cells, B-cell-depleted T cells, or PBMCs.

Study processing details: By means of reference gene primer amplification, nucleated cell counts were estimated. Profiled with immunoSEQ multiplex PCR; TCRdb holds only in-frame clones, not every one. That table is the source of V, J and clone size, and D and trimming were worked out from the DNA. There are approximately 250,000 clones in the sample; around nine tenths occur only once, and about 8.6% lies in the top ten. Looked up from germline, CDR1 is SGHTA and CDR2 is FQGTGA. The CDR3 loop spans 15 amino acids. V trimming: 5 bases; J trimming: 8 bases; junction bases outside the gene matches: 10. The receptor was derived from a man aged 35 to 55 with active or convalescent COVID-19. The chain employs TRBV7-3 and TRBJ2-1; 9 nucleotides match TRBD2. The specimen sequenced was peripheral blood. In DNA form, the CDR3 reads TGTGCCAGCAGCCCTCCTAGCGGGGACTGGGATGAGCAGTTCTTC. Its translation: CASSPPSGDWDEQFF.